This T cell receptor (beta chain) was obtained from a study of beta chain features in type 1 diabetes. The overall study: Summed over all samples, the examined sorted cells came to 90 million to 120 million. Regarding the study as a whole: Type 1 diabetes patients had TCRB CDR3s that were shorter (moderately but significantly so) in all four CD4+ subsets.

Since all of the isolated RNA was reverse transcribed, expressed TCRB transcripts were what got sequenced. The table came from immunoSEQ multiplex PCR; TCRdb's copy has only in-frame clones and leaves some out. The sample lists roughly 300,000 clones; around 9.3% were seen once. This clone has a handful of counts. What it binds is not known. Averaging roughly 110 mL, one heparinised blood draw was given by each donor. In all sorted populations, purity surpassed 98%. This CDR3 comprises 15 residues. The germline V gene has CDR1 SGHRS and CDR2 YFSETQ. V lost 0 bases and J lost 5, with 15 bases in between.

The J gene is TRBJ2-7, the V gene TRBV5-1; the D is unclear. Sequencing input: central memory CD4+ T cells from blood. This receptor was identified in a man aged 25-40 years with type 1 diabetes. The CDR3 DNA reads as TGCGCCAGCAGCTTGGTTGGACCTCGTCTCCACGAGCAGTACTTC. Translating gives CASSLVGPRLHEQYF.